This T cell receptor (beta chain) was identified during a study of blood T cell repertoires in COVID-19 (dated by TCRdb to 2020 to 2021). In the study overall: The collaborator samples originated in the United States, Italy and Spain and spanned the acute and convalescent phases of COVID-19. The material from the prospective study consisted of cDNA or gDNA derived from T cells, B-cell-depleted T cells, or PBMCs. The dataset comprised deeply sampled blood TCRbeta repertoires from subjects exposed to, actively infected with, or recovered from COVID-19. The repertoires were released in a freely available public database intended as a resource for research on the immune response to SARS-CoV-2. Samples were obtained from the ongoing ImmuneRACE study (first 160 participants) and from 950 to 1,500 subjects provided by 6 global collaborators. Nearly every sample came with metadata listing a de-identified subject ID, COVID-19 status, age in years and sex. HLA class I and class II types, where available, came from metadata supplied by the sample provider rather than from assay-based typing. Overall results and qualifications from the work: How much clinical and demographic metadata was included differed by source and by participant, and the metadata was provided uncurated.

At one collaborating source in Seattle, patients were enrolled during active infection and were followed longitudinally through the course of disease. Each collaborating institution followed its own protocols to collect whole blood in K2EDTA tubes. For TCRbeta analysis, collaborator samples were shipped as frozen whole blood, as isolated PBMCs, or as DNA extracted from either sample type. According to the germline V gene, CDR1 reads MNHEY and CDR2 reads SVGAGI. Measured from the cysteine to the phenylalanine, the CDR3 is 16 residues long. Of all the DNA, just the CDR3 is kept, 48 bases in frame from base 1. V and J lose 4 bases and 2 bases, and a span of 15 bases separates them. Regarding this clone: Its antigen is not yet known. Base quality data are lacking; no much larger clone is found one base away.

TCRbeta CDR3 regions were amplified from genomic DNA by means of the immunoSEQ Assay, a bias-controlled multiplex PCR. Concerning the study's data processing: Within the assay, amplification of reference gene primers was used to estimate how many nucleated cells each sample contained. To quantify the absolute abundance of each unique TCRbeta CDR3 rearrangement, sequence reads were collapsed and filtered. For each sample, productive Simpson clonality was calculated as the square root of Simpson's diversity index across productive rearrangements. TCRdb carries this immuneACCESS record with in-frame sequences only. Its versions omit some clonotypes, under half of them owing to an unresolved V gene in the studies checked, with the rest unexplained. V and J calls plus clone size are reproduced from that table; the DNA served to infer D and trimming. For this sample there are about 200,000 clones; 85% to 95% appear just once. The ten largest clones take up roughly 0.7% of the sample.

This TCR was recovered from a man under 40 with COVID-19, enrolled during active disease. Sequencing was done on a sample of peripheral blood. The chain employs TRBV6-5 and TRBJ1-3; possibly the D gene is TRBD1, per 5 matching bases. The CDR3 loop reads CASSLGGYNPGNTIYF. The DNA sequence reads TGTGCCAGCAGTTTGGGGGGATATAATCCTGGAAACACCATATATTTT.